Presented here are 14 T cell receptor beta chains from one specimen sequenced in a study of T cell clonotyping in hematopoietic cell transplantation. Noted time point: recipient sample about 28 days before transplant, after cytoreduction. Repertoires were generated with immunoSEQ multiplex PCR, while TCRdb's copy carries only in-frame clones and drops some. The sample records several thousand clones, about 97% being singletons. The specimen was peripheral blood mononuclear cells, collected before stem cell transplant. Receptor source: a man between 65 and 85 years old with acute myeloid leukemia. Some clones in this sample may be carry-over from other donors' samples.

The J gene is TRBJ2-7, the V gene TRBV28, with a tentative D call TRBD2 (6 bases). Germline V gene lookup returns CDR1 MDHEN and CDR2 SYDVKM. V dropped 5 bases and J dropped 9 bases, with 14 bases sitting between them. The CDR3 has 12 residues. CDR3 sequence: CASSGTLFVQYF. The CDR3 DNA follows: TGTGCCAGCAGTGGGACTTTGTTCGTGCAGTACTTC.

The chain employs TRBV4-2 and TRBJ2-3; 10 nucleotides align to TRBD2. V shed 0 bases, J shed 7 bases, and the junction held 13 bases outside the gene matches. The CDR3 is made up of 18 amino acids. CDR1 LGHNA and CDR2 YNFKEQ come from the germline V gene. The CDR3 loop is CASSQDLQRGGKSYTQYF. The CDR3 coding sequence is TGTGCCAGCAGCCAAGATTTGCAGCGGGGGGGCAAATCTTATACGCAGTATTTT.

The J gene is TRBJ1-2, the V gene TRBV4-2; D uncertain. This CDR3 spans 15 amino acids. The V end was cut by 0 bases, the J end by 1 base, with 9 bases between. CDR1 is LGHNA, CDR2 YNFKEQ, per germline. CDR3 region: CASSQEGNGNYGYTF. DNA for the CDR3: TGTGCCAGCAGCCAAGAAGGAAACGGTAACTATGGCTACACCTTC.

The J gene is TRBJ1-1, the V gene TRBV2; no clear D gene. The length of the CDR3 is 13 residues. Germline assignment: CDR1 SNHLY and CDR2 FYNNEI. Trimming left V 4 bases short and J 4 bases short, with 10 bases between. CDR3 nucleotide sequence: TGTGCCAGCAGTGTGGACCTGGGCACTGAAGCTTTCTTT. It is translated as CASSVDLGTEAFF. The variable domain in full, with the rest retrieved from reference TRBV2 and TRBJ1-1, is EPEVTQTPSHQVTQMGQEVILRCVPISNHLYFYWYRQILGQKVEFLVSFYNNEISEKSEIFDDQFSVERPDGSNFTLKIRSTKLEDSAMYFCASSVDLGTEAFFGQGTRLTVV.

The CDR3 reads CASRPLAVRDTEAFF. Here the CDR3 DNA reads TGCGCCAGCAGACCTCTCGCGGTCCGGGACACTGAAGCTTTCTTT. The chain combines TRBV5-1 with TRBJ1-1, with D unresolved. Germline V gives CDR1 SGHRS, CDR2 YFSETQ. Trimming cost V 5 bases and J 3 bases, with 17 bases left between them. The CDR3 is made up of 15 amino acids.

The gene calls are TRBV7-2 and TRBJ1-2; no clear D. CDR1 and CDR2 from the germline V gene are SGHTA and FQGNSA. V was shortened by 1 base and J by 2 bases, with 8 bases between the two germline ends. The CDR3 runs 14 residues. As DNA, the CDR3 is TGTGCCAGCAGCTTAGGGAGGATGAACTATGGCTACACCTTC. This translates into CASSLGRMNYGYTF.

The chain links TRBV5-8 to TRBJ1-1, with a possible D match to TRBD1 (5 bases). The CDR3 runs to 14 residues. The ends were cut back, 0 bases at V and 2 bases at J, with 8 bases in the middle. Germline V CDR1 and CDR2: SGHTS, YDEGEE. The CDR3 protein is CASSLGQINTEAFF. The DNA of the CDR3 is TGTGCCAGCAGCTTGGGACAGATTAACACTGAAGCTTTCTTT.

In its sample, this clone was seen a few times. The chain recombines TRBV4-3 with TRBJ1-5; the D is unclear. The CDR3 has 14 residues. The V gene's germline CDR1 is LGHNA and CDR2 YSLEER. V was shortened by 3 bases and J by 2 bases, with 8 bases between the two germline ends. The CDR3 DNA reads TGCGCCAGCAGCCAGAACGGGGGCAATCAGCCCCAGCATTTT. Translating gives CASSQNGGNQPQHF.

V gene TRBV2 combines with J gene TRBJ2-6; D gene uncertain. Germline V lookup: CDR1 SNHLY, CDR2 FYNNEI. The germline V and J ends were trimmed by 8 bases and 0 bases, with 14 bases remaining between them. This CDR3 contains 16 residues. Here the CDR3 DNA reads TGTGCCAGCTTAGTCGGAACGGGCTCTGGGGCCAACGTCCTGACTTTC. Encoded protein: CASLVGTGSGANVLTF.

The chain links TRBV7-8 to TRBJ1-1; D ambiguous. V was pared by 3 bases and J by 5 bases, with 4 bases between. Per germline, CDR1 SGHVS and CDR2 FQNEAQ. This CDR3 is 11 amino acids long. The CDR3 bases are TGTGCCAGCAGCTTGGAAACTGAAGCTTTCTTT. Protein: CASSLETEAFF.

This sequence joins TRBV6-5 and TRBJ1-1; 7 nucleotides match TRBD1. Germline V gene sequence: CDR1 MNHEY, CDR2 SVGAGI. The CDR3 has 14 residues. Trimming cost V 5 bases and J 3 bases; bases outside gene matches: 6. Here the CDR3 reads CASSRQGSYTEAFF. The CDR3 nucleotides read TGTGCCAGCAGTAGACAGGGCTCGTACACTGAAGCTTTCTTT.

This chain uses TRBV7-8 with TRBJ2-5; D perhaps matches TRBD1 (5 bases). Trimming removed 6 bases from V and 1 base from J, with 15 bases in between. CDR1 and CDR2 (germline): SGHVS, FQNEAQ. The length of the CDR3 is 15 residues. CDR3 in amino acids: CASRPRLTGQETQYF. The CDR3 coding sequence is TGTGCCAGCAGGCCAAGACTTACAGGCCAAGAGACCCAGTACTTC.

The CDR3 sequence is CASSYRGTGGYGYTF. CDR3 bases: TGTGCCAGCAGTTATCGGGGGACAGGGGGCTATGGCTACACCTTC. This chain connects TRBV6-4 to TRBJ1-2; 11 positions agree with TRBD1. Looked up from germline, CDR1 is MRHNA and CDR2 is SNTAGT. V lost 5 bases to trimming and J lost 4 bases; unmatched junction nucleotides: 6. The CDR3 length is 15 residues.

The chain has TRBV4-1 and TRBJ1-1; D perhaps matches TRBD1 (6 bases). The CDR3 has 15 residues. V was clipped by 0 bases and J by 5 bases, with 13 bases between them. Germline V gene lookup returns CDR1 MGHRA and CDR2 YSYEKL. Written as DNA, the CDR3 is TGCGCCAGCAGCCAAGAGTGGCCAGGGGATACTGAAGCTTTCTTT. It is translated as CASSQEWPGDTEAFF.